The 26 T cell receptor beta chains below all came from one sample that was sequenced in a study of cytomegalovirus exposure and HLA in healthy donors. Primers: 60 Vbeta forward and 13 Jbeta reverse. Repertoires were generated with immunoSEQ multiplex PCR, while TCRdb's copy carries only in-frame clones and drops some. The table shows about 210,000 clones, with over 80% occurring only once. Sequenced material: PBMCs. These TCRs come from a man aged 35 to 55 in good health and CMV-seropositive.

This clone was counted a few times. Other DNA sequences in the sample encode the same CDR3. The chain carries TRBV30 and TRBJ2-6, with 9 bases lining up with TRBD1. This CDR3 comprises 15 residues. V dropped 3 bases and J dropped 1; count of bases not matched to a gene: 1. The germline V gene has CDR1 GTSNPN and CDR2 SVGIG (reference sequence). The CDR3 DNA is TGTGCCTGGAGAGGACAGGGGTCTGGGGCCAACGTCCTGACTTTC. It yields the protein CAWRGQGSGANVLTF.

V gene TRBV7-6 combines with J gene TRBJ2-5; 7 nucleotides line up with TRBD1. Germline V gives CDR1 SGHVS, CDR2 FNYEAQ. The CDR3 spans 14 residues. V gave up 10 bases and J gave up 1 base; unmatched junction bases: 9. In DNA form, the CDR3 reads TGTGCCACCAGGGACAGTTCTCTCCAAGAGACCCAGTACTTC. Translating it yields CATRDSSLQETQYF.

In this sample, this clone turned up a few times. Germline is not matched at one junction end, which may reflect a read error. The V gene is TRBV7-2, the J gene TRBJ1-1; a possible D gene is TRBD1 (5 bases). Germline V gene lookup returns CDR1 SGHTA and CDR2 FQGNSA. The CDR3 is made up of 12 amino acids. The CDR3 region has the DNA TGTGCCAGCAGCTTAGCACCGGAGACAGCGCCCTTT. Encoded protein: CASSLAPETAPF.

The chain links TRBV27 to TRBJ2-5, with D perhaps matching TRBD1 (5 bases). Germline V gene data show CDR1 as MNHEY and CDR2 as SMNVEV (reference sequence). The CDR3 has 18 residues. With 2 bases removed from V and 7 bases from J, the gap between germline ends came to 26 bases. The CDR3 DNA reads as TGTGCCAGCAGTTTAAGATCGCCGACAGTGGTCCGCGAAGGGACCCAGTACTTC. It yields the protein CASSLRSPTVVREGTQYF.

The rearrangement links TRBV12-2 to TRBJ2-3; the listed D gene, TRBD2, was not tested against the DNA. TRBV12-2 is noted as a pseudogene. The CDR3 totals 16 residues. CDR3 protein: CASRGLPGLGEDTQYF. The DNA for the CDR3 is TGTGCAAGTCGCGGCCTACCGGGACTGGGGGAGGATACGCAGTATTTT.

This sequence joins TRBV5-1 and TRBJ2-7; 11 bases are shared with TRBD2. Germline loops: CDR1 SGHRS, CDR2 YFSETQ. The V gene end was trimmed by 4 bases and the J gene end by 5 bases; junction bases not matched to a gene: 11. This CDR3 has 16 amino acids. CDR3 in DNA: TGCGCCAGCAGCCCGGTAGCGGGAGGGCCTGGGGACGAGCAGTACTTC. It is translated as CASSPVAGGPGDEQYF.

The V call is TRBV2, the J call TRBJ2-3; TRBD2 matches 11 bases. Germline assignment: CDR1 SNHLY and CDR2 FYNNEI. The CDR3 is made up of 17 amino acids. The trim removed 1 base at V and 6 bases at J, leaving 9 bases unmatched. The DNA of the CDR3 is TGTGCCAGCAGTGAAGTGGTAGCGGGAGGGCCGGGGGATACGCAGTATTTT. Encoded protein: CASSEVVAGGPGDTQYF.

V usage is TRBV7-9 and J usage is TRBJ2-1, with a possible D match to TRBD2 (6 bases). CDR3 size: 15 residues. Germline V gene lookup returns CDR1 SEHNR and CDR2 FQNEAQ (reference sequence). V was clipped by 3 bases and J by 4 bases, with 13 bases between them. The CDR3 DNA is TGTGCCAGCAGCTTTGAGGGAGGAGGGTACAATGAGCAGTTCTTC. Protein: CASSFEGGGYNEQFF.

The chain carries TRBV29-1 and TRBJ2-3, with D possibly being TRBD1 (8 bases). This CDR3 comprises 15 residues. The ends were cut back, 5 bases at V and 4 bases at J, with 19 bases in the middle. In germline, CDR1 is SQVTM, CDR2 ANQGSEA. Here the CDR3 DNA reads TGCAGCGTTCAAAGGGGGGGCAGGGGGCCAGATACGCAGTATTTT. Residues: CSVQRGGRGPDTQYF.

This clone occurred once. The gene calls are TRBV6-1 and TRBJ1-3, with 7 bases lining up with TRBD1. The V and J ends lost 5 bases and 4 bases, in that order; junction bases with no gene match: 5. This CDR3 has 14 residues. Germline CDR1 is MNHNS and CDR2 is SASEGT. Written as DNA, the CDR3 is TGTGCCAGCAGTTCGGGACAGACAGGAAACACCATATATTTT. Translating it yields CASSSGQTGNTIYF.

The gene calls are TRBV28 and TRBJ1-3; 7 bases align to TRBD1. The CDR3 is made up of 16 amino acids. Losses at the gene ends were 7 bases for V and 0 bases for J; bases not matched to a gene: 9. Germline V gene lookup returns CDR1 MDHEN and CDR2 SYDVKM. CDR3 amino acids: CASNAPGQLSGNTIYF. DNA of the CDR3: TGTGCCAGCAATGCCCCGGGACAGCTCTCTGGAAACACCATATATTTT.

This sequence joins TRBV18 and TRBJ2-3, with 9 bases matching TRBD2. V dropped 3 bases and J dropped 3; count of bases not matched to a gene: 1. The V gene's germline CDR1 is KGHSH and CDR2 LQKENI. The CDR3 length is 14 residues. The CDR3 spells CASSPAGGTDTQYF. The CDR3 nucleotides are TGTGCCAGCTCACCGGCGGGAGGGACAGATACGCAGTATTTT.

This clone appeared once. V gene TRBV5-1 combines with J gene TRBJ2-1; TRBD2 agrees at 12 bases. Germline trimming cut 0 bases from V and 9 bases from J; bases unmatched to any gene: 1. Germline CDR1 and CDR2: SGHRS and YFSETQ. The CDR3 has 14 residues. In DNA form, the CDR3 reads TGCGCCAGCAGCTTGGGACTAGCGGGAGCTGAGCAGTTCTTC. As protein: CASSLGLAGAEQFF.

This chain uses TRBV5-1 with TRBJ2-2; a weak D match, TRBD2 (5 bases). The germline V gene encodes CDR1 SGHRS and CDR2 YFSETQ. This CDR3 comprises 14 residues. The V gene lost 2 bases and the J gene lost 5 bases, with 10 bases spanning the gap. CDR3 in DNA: TGCGCCAGCAGCTTCCGGGGAGAGACCGGGGAGCTGTTTTTT. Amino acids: CASSFRGETGELFF.

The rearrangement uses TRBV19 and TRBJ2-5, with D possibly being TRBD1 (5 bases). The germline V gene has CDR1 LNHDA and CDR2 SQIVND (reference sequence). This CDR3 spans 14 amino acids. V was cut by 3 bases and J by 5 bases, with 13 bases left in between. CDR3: CASSIERGEETQYF. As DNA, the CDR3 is TGTGCCAGTAGTATCGAAAGGGGCGAGGAGACCCAGTACTTC.

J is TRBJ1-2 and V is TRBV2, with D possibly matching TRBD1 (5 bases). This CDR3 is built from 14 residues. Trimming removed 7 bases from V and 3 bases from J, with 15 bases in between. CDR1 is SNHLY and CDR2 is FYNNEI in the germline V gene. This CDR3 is CASKIPGRDYGYTF. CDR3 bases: TGTGCCAGCAAAATCCCAGGGAGGGACTATGGCTACACCTTC.

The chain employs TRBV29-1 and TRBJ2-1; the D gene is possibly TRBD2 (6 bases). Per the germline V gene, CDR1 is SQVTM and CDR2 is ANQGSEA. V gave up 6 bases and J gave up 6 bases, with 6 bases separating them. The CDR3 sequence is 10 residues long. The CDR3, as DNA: TGCAGCGTGGAGGGCAATGAGCAGTTCTTC. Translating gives CSVEGNEQFF.

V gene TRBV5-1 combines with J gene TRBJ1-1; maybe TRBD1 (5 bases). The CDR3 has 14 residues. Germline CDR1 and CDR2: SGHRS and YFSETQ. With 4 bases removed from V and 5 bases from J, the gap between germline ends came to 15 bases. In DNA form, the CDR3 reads TGCGCCAGCAGCCCCCTTCGGGGGGAAACTGAAGCTTTCTTT. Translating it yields CASSPLRGETEAFF.

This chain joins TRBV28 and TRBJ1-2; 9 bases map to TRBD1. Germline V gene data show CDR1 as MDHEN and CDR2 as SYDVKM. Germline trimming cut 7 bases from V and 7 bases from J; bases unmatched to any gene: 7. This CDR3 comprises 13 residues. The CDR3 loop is CASIKQGAGGYTF. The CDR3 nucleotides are TGTGCCAGCATCAAACAGGGGGCTGGTGGCTACACCTTC.

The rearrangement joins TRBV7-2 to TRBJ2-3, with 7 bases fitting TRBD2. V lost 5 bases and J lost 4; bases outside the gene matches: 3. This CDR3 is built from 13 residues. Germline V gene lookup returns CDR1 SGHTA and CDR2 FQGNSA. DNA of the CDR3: TGTGCCAGCAGCCAAGGACTAGCAGATACGCAGTATTTT. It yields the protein CASSQGLADTQYF.

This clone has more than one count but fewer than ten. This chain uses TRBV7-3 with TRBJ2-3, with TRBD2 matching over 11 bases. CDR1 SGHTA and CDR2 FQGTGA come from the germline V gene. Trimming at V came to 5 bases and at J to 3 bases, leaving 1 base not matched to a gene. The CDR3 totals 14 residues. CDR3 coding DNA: TGTGCCAGCAGCCCTAGCGGGAGGACAGATACGCAGTATTTT. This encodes CASSPSGRTDTQYF.

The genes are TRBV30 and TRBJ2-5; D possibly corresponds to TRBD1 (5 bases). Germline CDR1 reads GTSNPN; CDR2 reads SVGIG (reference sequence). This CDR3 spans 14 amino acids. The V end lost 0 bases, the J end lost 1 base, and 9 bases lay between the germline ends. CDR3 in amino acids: CAWSVGRAQETQYF. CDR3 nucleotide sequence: TGTGCCTGGAGTGTCGGCAGGGCCCAAGAGACCCAGTACTTC.

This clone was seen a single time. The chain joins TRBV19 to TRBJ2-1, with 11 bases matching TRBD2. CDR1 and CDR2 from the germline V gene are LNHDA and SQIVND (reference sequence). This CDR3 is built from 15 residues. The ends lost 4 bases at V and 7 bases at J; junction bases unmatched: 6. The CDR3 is CASSTLAGGRNEQFF. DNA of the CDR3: TGTGCCAGTAGTACCCTAGCGGGAGGAAGAAATGAGCAGTTCTTC. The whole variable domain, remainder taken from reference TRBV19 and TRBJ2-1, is DGGITQSPKYLFRKEGQNVTLSCEQNLNHDAMYWYRQDPGQGLRLIYYSQIVNDFQKGDIAEGYSVSREKKESFPLTVTSAQKNPTAFYLCASSTLAGGRNEQFFGPGTRLTVL.

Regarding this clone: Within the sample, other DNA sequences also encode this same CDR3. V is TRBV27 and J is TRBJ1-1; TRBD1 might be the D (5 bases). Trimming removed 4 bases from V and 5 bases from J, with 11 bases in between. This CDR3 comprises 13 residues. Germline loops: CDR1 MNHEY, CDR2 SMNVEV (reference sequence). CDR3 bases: TGTGCCAGCAGTTCCAGGGCCGGGACTGAAGCTTTCTTT. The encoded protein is CASSSRAGTEAFF.

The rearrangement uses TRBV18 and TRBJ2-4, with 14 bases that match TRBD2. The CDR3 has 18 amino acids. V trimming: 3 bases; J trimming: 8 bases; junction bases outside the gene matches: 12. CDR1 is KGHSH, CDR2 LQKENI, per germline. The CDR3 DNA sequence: TGTGCCAGCTCACCCGCGCTCTCGACTAGCGGGAGGGGGTACATTCAGTACTTC. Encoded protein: CASSPALSTSGRGYIQYF.

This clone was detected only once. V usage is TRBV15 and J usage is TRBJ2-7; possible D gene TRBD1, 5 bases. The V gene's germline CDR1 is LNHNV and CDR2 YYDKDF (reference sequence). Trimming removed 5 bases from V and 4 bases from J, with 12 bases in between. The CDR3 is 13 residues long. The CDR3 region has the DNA TGTGCCACCAGCTCAGGGATCTCATACGAGCAGTACGTC. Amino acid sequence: CATSSGISYEQYV.